Listed below are T cell receptor beta chains from one sample, sequenced in a study of cytomegalovirus exposure and HLA in healthy donors. Produced via immunoSEQ multiplex PCR; TCRdb's table is partial and in-frame only. The sample records about 150,000 clones, roughly 66% being singletons. Sequencing used PBMCs. Source of these receptors: a woman aged 18-30 years in good health and CMV-seronegative. Both conserved end residues are part of each CDR3. Fields, in order: clone size, D gene, J gene, V gene, CDR3 protein, CDR3 DNA. D genes are given only for firm matches. The size entry is marked missing in some rows and otherwise reads once, few, many or a size class.

. | . | TRBJ2-2 | TRBV15 | CATSTLRNTGELFF | TGTGCCACCAGCACCCTCAGAAACACCGGGGAGCTGTTTTTT
. | . | TRBJ1-4 | TRBV7-9 | CASSLALLLAPTNEKLFF | TGTGCCAGCAGCTTAGCCCTACTACTGGCACCAACTAATGAAAAACTGTTTTTT
few | . | TRBJ2-3 | TRBV9 | CASSVHGDTQYF | TGTGCCAGCAGCGTCCACGGAGATACGCAGTATTTT
. | TRBD2 | TRBJ2-3 | TRBV12-5 | CASGFGSGGGADTQYF | TGTGCTAGTGGTTTCGGTAGCGGGGGAGGAGCTGATACGCAGTATTTT
. | TRBD1 | TRBJ2-5 | TRBV25-1 | CASSKRQGEETQYF | TGTGCCAGCAGTAAAAGACAGGGGGAAGAGACCCAGTACTTC
. | . | TRBJ2-2 | TRBV5-4 | CASSSHTGELFF | TGTGCCAGCAGCTCTCACACCGGGGAGCTGTTTTTT
few | TRBD1 | TRBJ2-7 | TRBV5-1 | CASSPGQGFSVSYEQYF | TGCGCCAGCAGCCCGGGACAGGGTTTCTCGGTTTCTTACGAGCAGTACTTC
. | . | TRBJ2-6 | TRBV27 | CASSFLAGANVLTF | TGTGCCAGCAGTTTCTTAGCTGGGGCCAACGTCCTGACTTTC
. | TRBD1 | TRBJ1-1 | TRBV7-2 | CASSLTGGAGTEAFF | TGTGCCAGCAGCCTAACAGGGGGCGCGGGCACTGAAGCTTTCTTT
. | TRBD1 | TRBJ2-1 | TRBV19 | CACQGGRGLSSSYNEQFF | TGTGCCTGCCAAGGGGGCAGGGGGCTCTCCAGCTCCTACAATGAGCAGTTCTTC
. | . | TRBJ1-3 | TRBV30 | CAWSRQNSGNTIYF | TGTGCCTGGAGCCGACAGAACTCTGGAAACACCATATATTTT
. | TRBD2 | TRBJ2-5 | TRBV7-8 | CASSPGLAGGRSETQYF | TGTGCCAGCAGCCCGGGACTAGCGGGAGGTCGTTCCGAGACCCAGTACTTC
. | . | TRBJ1-2 | TRBV11-1 | CASSLTPQAANYGYTF | TGTGCCAGCAGCTTGACCCCCCAGGCAGCTAACTATGGCTACACCTTC
. | TRBD2 | TRBJ2-1 | TRBV19 | CASSRTSAYNEQFF | TGTGCCAGTAGTAGGACTAGCGCCTACAATGAGCAGTTCTTC
. | . | TRBJ2-5 | TRBV7-9 | CASSLVAGAGETQYF | TGTGCCAGCAGCTTAGTTGCGGGTGCAGGCGAGACCCAGTACTTC
. | TRBD1 | TRBJ1-2 | TRBV28 | CASSPGTGNYGYTF | TGTGCCAGCAGTCCGGGGACAGGGAACTATGGCTACACCTTC
. | . | TRBJ1-1 | TRBV25-1 | CASSADSRIGTEAFF | TGTGCCAGCAGCGCGGACTCCAGGATTGGCACTGAAGCTTTCTTT
. | TRBD2 | TRBJ2-5 | TRBV6-5 | CASSYQRGQETQYF | TGTGCCAGCAGTTACCAGCGGGGGCAAGAGACCCAGTACTTC
once | TRBD1 | TRBJ1-1 | TRBV7-2 | CASSSQGARTEAFF | TGTGCCAGCAGCTCGCAGGGGGCGCGCACTGAAGCTTTCTTT
once | . | TRBJ2-7 | TRBV7-2 | CASSPPEVPYEQYF | TGTGCCAGCAGCCCCCCGGAGGTCCCCTACGAGCAGTACTTC
. | . | TRBJ2-7 | TRBV28 | CASIGVEQYF | TGTGCCAGCATAGGGGTGGAGCAGTACTTC
. | . | TRBJ1-2 | TRBV10-2 | CASSEILPPGDGYTF | TGCGCCAGCAGTGAGATTTTGCCCCCGGGGGATGGCTACACCTTC
. | TRBD1 | TRBJ1-5 | TRBV28 | CASSASGTGNSPQHF | TGTGCCAGCAGTGCCTCCGGGACAGGCAATTCCCCCCAGCATTTT
. | TRBD1 | TRBJ1-3 | TRBV6-5 | CASKGGYSGNTIYF | TGTGCCAGCAAAGGGGGCTACTCTGGAAACACCATATATTTT
. | TRBD2 | TRBJ2-3 | TRBV18 | CASSGAGGASADTQYF | TGTGCCAGCTCAGGAGCGGGGGGGGCCTCCGCAGATACGCAGTATTTT
. | . | TRBJ1-2 | TRBV28 | CASSSDSNYGYTF | TGTGCCAGCAGTTCAGACTCTAACTATGGCTACACCTTC